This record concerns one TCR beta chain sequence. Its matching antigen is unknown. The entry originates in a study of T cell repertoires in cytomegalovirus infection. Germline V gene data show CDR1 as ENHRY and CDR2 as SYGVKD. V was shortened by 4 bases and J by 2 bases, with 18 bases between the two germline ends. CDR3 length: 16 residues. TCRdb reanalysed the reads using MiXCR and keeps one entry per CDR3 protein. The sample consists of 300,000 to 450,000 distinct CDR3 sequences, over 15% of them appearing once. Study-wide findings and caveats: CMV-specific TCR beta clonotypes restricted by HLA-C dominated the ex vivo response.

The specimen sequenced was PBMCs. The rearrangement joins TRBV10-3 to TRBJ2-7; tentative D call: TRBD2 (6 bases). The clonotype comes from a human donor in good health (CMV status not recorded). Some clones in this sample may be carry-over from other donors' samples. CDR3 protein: CAISGLDGGAAYEQYF. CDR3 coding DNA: TGTGCCATCAGTGGGCTAGACGGGGGAGCGGCCTACGAGCAGTACTTC.